This T cell receptor beta chain came from a study of T cell responses to AZD1222 COVID-19 vaccine. This table comes from immunoSEQ multiplex PCR, and its TCRdb copy is limited to in-frame clones, with some not included. This sample has 80,000 to 100,000 clones, with more than 70% found just once. The CDR3 totals 15 residues. The V and J ends lost 1 base and 6 bases, in that order; junction bases with no gene match: 5. Germline assignment: CDR1 SGHVS and CDR2 FQNEAQ. This clonotype was obtained from an adult in good health. The chain employs TRBV7-8 and TRBJ1-5, with 8 bases that match TRBD1. The sequencing used peripheral blood, collected on day 0 of AZD1222 vaccination. CDR3 amino acids: CASSLEDRVGQPQHF. The CDR3 DNA sequence: TGTGCCAGCAGCTTAGAGGACAGGGTTGGTCAGCCCCAGCATTTT.